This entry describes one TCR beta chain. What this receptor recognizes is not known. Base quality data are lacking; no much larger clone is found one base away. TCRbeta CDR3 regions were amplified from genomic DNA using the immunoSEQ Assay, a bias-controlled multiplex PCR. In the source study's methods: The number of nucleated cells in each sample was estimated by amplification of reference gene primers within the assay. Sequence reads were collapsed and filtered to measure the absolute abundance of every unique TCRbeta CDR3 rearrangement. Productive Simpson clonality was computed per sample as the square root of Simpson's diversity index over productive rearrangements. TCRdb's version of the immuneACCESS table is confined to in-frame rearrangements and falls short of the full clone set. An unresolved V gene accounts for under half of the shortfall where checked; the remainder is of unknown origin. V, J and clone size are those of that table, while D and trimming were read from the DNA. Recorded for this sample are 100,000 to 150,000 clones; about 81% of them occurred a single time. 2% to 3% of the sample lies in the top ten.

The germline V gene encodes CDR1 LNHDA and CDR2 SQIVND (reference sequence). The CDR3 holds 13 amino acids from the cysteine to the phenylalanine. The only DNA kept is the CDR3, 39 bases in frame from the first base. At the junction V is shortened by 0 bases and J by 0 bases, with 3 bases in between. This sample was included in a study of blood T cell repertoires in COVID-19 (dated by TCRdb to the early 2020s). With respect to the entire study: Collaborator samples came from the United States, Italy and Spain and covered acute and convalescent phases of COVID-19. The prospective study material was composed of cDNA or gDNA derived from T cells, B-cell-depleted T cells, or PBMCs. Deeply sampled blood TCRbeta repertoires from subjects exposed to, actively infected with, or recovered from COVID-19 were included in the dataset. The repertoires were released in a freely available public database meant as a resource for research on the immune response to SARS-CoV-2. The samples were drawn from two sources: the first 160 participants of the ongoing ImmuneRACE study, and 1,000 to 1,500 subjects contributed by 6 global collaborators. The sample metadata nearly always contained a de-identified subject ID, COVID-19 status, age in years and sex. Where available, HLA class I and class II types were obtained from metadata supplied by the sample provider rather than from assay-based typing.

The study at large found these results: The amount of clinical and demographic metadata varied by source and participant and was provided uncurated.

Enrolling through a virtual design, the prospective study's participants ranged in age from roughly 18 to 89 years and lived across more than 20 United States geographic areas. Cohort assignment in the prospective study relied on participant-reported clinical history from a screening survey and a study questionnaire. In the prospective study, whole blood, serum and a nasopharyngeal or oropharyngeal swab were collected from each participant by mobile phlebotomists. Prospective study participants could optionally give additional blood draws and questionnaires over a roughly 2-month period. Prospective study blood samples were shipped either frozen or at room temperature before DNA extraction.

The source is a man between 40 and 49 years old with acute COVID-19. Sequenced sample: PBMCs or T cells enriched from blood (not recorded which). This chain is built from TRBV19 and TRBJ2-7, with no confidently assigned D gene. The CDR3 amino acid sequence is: CASSIDISYEQYF. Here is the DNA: TGTGCCAGTAGTATAGACATCTCCTACGAGCAGTACTTC.